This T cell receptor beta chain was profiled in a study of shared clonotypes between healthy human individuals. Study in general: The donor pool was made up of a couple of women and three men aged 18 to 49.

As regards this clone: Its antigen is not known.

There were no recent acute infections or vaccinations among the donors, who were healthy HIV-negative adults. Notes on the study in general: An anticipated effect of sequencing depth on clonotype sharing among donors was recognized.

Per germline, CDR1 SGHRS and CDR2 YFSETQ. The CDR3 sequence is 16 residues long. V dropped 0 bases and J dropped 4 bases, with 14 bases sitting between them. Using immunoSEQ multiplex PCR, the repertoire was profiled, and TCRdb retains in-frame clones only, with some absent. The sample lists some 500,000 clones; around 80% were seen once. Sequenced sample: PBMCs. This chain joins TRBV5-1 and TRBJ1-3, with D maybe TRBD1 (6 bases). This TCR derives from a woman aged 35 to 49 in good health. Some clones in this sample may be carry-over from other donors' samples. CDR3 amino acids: CASSLAGGLGGNTIYF. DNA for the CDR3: TGCGCCAGCAGCTTGGCCGGGGGGCTTGGCGGAAACACCATATATTTT.